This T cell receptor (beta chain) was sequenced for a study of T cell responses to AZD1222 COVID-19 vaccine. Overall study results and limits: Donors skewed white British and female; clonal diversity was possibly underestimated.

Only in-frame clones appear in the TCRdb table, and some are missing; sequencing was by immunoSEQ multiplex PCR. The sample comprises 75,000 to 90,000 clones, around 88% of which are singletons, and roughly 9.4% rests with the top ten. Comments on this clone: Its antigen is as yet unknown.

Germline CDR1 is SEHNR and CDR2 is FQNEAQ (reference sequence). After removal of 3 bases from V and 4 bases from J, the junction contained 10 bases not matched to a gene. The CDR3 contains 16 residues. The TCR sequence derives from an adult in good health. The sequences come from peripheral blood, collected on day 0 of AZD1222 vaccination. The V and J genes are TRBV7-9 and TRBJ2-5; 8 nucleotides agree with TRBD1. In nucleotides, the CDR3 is TGTGCCAGCAGCTTTTATTCAGGGGGCGGAGGAGAGACCCAGTACTTC. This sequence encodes CASSFYSGGGGETQYF.